Included here is one T cell receptor beta chain sequence, with context. Its antigen remains unidentified. This record belongs to a study of vaccination and CD4 T cells after COVID-19. About the research overall: In the convalescent group, nasal swab PCR was SARS-CoV-2 positive; roughly 9 cases were mild and one severe.

CDR1 and CDR2 (germline): MNHNS, SASEGT. Trimming at V came to 6 bases and at J to 3 bases, leaving 4 bases not matched to a gene. This CDR3 spans 15 amino acids. At the Johns Hopkins FTIC core, DNA taken from cultured CD4+ T cells was sequenced by way of the Oncomine TCR Beta short-read assay. Genomic DNA extraction was carried out from cultured CD4+ T cells. TCRdb re-called the PCR reads through MiXCR, storing one row per CDR3 protein. The table lists about 20,000 distinct CDR3 sequences, around 55% of them singletons. Treatment denoted: approximately 11-day PBMC culture with coronavirus spike peptide pools or control peptides (ViraFEST assay). With 8.5 to 10 ug/ml peptide pools and around 9 IU/ml IL-2, PBMCs were cultured at some 2.2 million per well. Scientists separated out CD4+ T cells through negative selection following 10 days in culture.

This chain links TRBV6-1 with TRBJ2-7; 14 nucleotides align to TRBD2. The sample comprised CD4+ T cells from blood, cultured in vitro. This clonotype was sampled from a human donor who had recovered from COVID-19. DNA of the CDR3: TGTGCCAGCAGGTCCGGGACTAGCGGGGGCTACGAGCAGTACTTC. This translates into CASRSGTSGGYEQYF.